The clone carrying this T cell receptor (beta chain) was observed once. Its antigen is not identified. Time point meaning: peripheral blood 6 weeks after treatment start. V shed 3 bases, J shed 7 bases, and the junction held 4 bases outside the gene matches. CDR3 length: 15 residues. Germline lookup yields CDR1 SGHVS and CDR2 FQNEAQ. This record belongs to a study of PD-L1 blockade in urothelial cancer. Study-level findings and limits: Expansion of tumor-associated blood clones at 3 weeks was greater in durable-benefit patients.

Measured with immunoSEQ multiplex PCR; TCRdb has only the in-frame clones, and not every one. This table holds 40,000 to 55,000 clones, 88% found once. The rearrangement uses TRBV7-8 and TRBJ2-2; 11 positions agree with TRBD2. The clonotype was recovered from a man aged 60 to 75 with urothelial cancer. The specimen comprised PBMCs, sampled around atezolizumab (anti-PD-L1) treatment. DNA for the CDR3: TGTGCCAGCAGCTTCGCACTAGCGGGGGACGGGGAGCTGTTTTTT. Protein: CASSFALAGDGELFF.